What follows are 22 T cell receptor beta chains derived from one specimen sequenced in a study of CD8 T cells in Susac syndrome. The authors reverse transcribed 0.5 to 1 ug RNA with random hexamers. Each CDR3 protein gets one entry after TCRdb re-called the immunoSEQ multiplex PCR reads with MiXCR. The sample records 130,000 or so distinct CDR3 sequences, 90% to 95% being singletons. The sequencing input was CD4+ T cells from PBMCs. These receptor sequences come from a human donor with multiple sclerosis.

The chain combines TRBV10-3 with TRBJ2-3; 13 bases fit TRBD2. J gave up 1 base and V 8 bases, and 6 bases lay outside the gene matches. Germline lookup yields CDR1 ENHRY and CDR2 SYGVKD. The CDR3 extends over 16 amino acids. CDR3: CAIGTGLAGGTDTQYF. The CDR3 nucleotides are TGTGCCATCGGGACCGGACTAGCGGGGGGCACAGATACGCAGTATTTT.

The chain recombines TRBV11-2 with TRBJ2-3, with a weak D call TRBD2 (5 bases). CDR1 is SGHAT and CDR2 is FQNNGV in the germline V gene. V was shortened by 8 bases and J by 0 bases, with 15 bases between the two germline ends. The CDR3 sequence is 15 residues long. CDR3 DNA sequence: TGTGCCAGCGCACGTGGGGAGACTAGCACAGATACGCAGTATTTT. Translating it yields CASARGETSTDTQYF.

The chain uses TRBV5-1 and TRBJ2-1; D may be TRBD1 (6 bases). The CDR3 covers 15 residues. CDR1 and CDR2 from the germline V gene are SGHRS and YFSETQ. V gave up 0 bases and J gave up 9 bases, with 16 bases separating them. CDR3 sequence reads: CASSLAGRGAIEQFF. The CDR3 DNA reads TGCGCCAGCAGCTTGGCAGGCAGGGGCGCGATTGAGCAGTTCTTC.

The gene calls are TRBV28 and TRBJ2-2; no reliable D call. The germline gives CDR1 MDHEN, CDR2 SYDVKM. The CDR3 is made up of 18 amino acids. V dropped 7 bases and J dropped 3 bases, with 24 bases sitting between them. CDR3 nucleotide sequence: TGTGCCAGCACCCTAAGGCGGAGCGACCGGCGGTACACCGGGGAGCTGTTTTTT. It yields the protein CASTLRRSDRRYTGELFF.

In its sample, this clonotype was seen once. This chain connects TRBV9 to TRBJ2-7, with TRBD1 matching 10 bases. Trimming at V came to 3 bases and at J to 1 base, leaving 13 bases not matched to a gene. This CDR3 has 18 residues. Germline V gene sequence: CDR1 SGDLS, CDR2 YYNGEE. CDR3 coding DNA: TGTGCCAGCAGCGCGCCGGGACAGGGGTCCCTCCCTTCCTACGAGCAGTACTTC. Amino acid sequence: CASSAPGQGSLPSYEQYF.

This rearrangement joins TRBV5-1 to TRBJ2-3; the match to TRBD2 covers 10 bases. CDR3 length equals 13 residues. Germline trimming cut 6 bases from V and 6 bases from J; bases unmatched to any gene: 4. CDR1 is SGHRS and CDR2 is YFSETQ in the germline V gene. CDR3 coding DNA: TGCGCCAGCACGGCTAGCGGGGGCGATACGCAGTATTTT. Its protein is CASTASGGDTQYF.

The chain is built from TRBV7-9 and TRBJ2-7; D perhaps matches TRBD1 (6 bases). This CDR3 contains 14 residues. V was clipped by 1 base and J by 4 bases, with 11 bases between them. Per the germline V gene, CDR1 is SEHNR and CDR2 is FQNEAQ (reference sequence). The CDR3 sequence: CASSLDQGRYEQYF. CDR3 nucleotide sequence: TGTGCCAGCAGCTTAGACCAGGGGCGGTACGAGCAGTACTTC.

This clonotype came up once. This CDR3 reads CSARRNLAGRGEQFF. CDR3 DNA: TGCAGTGCTAGGAGAAATCTAGCTGGCAGGGGGGAGCAGTTCTTC. V and J are TRBV20-1 and TRBJ2-1, with 7 bases that match TRBD1. Germline V gene lookup returns CDR1 DFQATT and CDR2 SNEGSKA (reference sequence). Unmatched junction bases numbered 15, after V lost 3 bases and J lost 10 bases. The CDR3 is 15 amino acids.

This sequence joins TRBV24-1 and TRBJ1-1; no clear D. V dropped 7 bases and J dropped 3 bases, with 11 bases sitting between them. The CDR3 loop spans 13 amino acids. Germline CDR1 reads KGHDR; CDR2 reads SFDVKD. The CDR3 DNA is TGTGCCACCAGAGGAGGTAGAGACACTGAAGCTTTCTTT. Protein: CATRGGRDTEAFF.

The rearrangement joins TRBV3-1 to TRBJ2-3, with no clear D. The ends were cut back, 4 bases at V and 7 bases at J, with 12 bases in the middle. Germline V gene sequence: CDR1 LGHDT, CDR2 YNNKEL (reference sequence). The CDR3 totals 13 residues. The CDR3 sequence: CASSPYATYTQYF. The DNA of the CDR3 is TGTGCCAGCAGCCCCTACGCAACGTATACGCAGTATTTT.

The chain joins TRBV2 to TRBJ2-7, with TRBD1 identical over 8 bases. CDR3 length: 15 residues. Germline V gene lookup returns CDR1 SNHLY and CDR2 FYNNEI. Trimming removed 6 bases from V and 4 bases from J; junction bases left unmatched: 11. CDR3 sequence (DNA): TGTGCCAGCAGCCTAACAGGGGGATCGCGGTACGAGCAGTACTTC. It is translated as CASSLTGGSRYEQYF.

The chain employs TRBV24-1 and TRBJ1-1; TRBD1 aligns across 9 bases. The germline V gene encodes CDR1 KGHDR and CDR2 SFDVKD. This CDR3 is built from 15 residues. V gave up 7 bases and J gave up 0 bases; unmatched junction bases: 5. The CDR3 DNA sequence: TGTGCCACCAGCAGGGGACAGGGCTTGAACACTGAAGCTTTCTTT. Its translation is CATSRGQGLNTEAFF.

The rearrangement links TRBV6-6 to TRBJ1-2; maybe TRBD1 (5 bases). Germline V CDR1 and CDR2: MNHNY, SVGAGI (reference sequence). CDR3 length: 13 residues. Deletions cut 4 bases from V and 4 bases from J, with 10 bases between. CDR3 DNA: TGTGCCAGCAGTTCCGGGCAGGGCTATGGCTACACCTTC. It specifies CASSSGQGYGYTF.

This clonotype was detected once. The chain employs TRBV29-1 and TRBJ2-5; D could derive from TRBD1 or TRBD2 (5 bases each). The CDR3 has 14 residues. Trimming took 1 base from V and 5 from J, leaving 14 bases between them. Germline V gene data show CDR1 as SQVTM and CDR2 as ANQGSEA. CDR3 in amino acids: CSVEGVGAGETQYF. CDR3 nucleotides: TGCAGCGTTGAAGGGGTCGGGGCAGGGGAGACCCAGTACTTC.

This clonotype appeared a few times. The chain couples TRBV29-1 to TRBJ1-1; D is unresolved. CDR1 and CDR2 (germline): SQVTM, ANQGSEA. V was clipped by 7 bases and J by 5 bases, with 5 bases between them. The CDR3 is made up of 9 amino acids. Here the CDR3 reads CSAGTEAFF. The CDR3 bases are TGCAGCGCCGGTACTGAAGCTTTCTTT. The whole variable domain, filled in from reference TRBV29-1 and TRBJ1-1, reads SAVISQKPSRDICQRGTSLTIQCQVDSQVTMMFWYRQQPGQSLTLIATANQGSEATYESGFVIDKFPISRPNLTFSTLTVSNMSPEDSSIYLCSAGTEAFFGQGTRLTVV.

J is TRBJ1-6 and V is TRBV30; the D gene is possibly TRBD1 (6 bases). The V and J ends lost 3 bases and 6 bases respectively, with 12 bases between them. This CDR3 has 14 residues. The germline gives CDR1 GTSNPN, CDR2 SVGIG (reference sequence). CDR3 DNA sequence: TGTGCCTGGAGACCTACAGGGAGTAATTCACCCCTCCACTTT. Protein: CAWRPTGSNSPLHF.

The rearrangement joins TRBV30 to TRBJ2-5, with TRBD2 identical over 11 bases. The V segment lost 3 bases and the J segment 5 bases; nucleotides outside the gene matches: 5. The CDR3 is 14 residues long. Germline V lookup: CDR1 GTSNPN, CDR2 SVGIG (reference sequence). CDR3 sequence: CAWRLAGGTETQYF. The DNA of the CDR3 is TGTGCCTGGAGGTTAGCGGGGGGGACGGAGACCCAGTACTTC.

The chain couples TRBV30 to TRBJ1-5; unclear D gene. Germline V gene data show CDR1 as GTSNPN and CDR2 as SVGIG (reference sequence). V lost 0 bases and J 1 base, leaving 16 bases between the germline ends. CDR3 size: 17 residues. The CDR3 sequence: CAWSVLGNRGSNQPQHF. CDR3 coding DNA: TGTGCCTGGAGTGTACTAGGTAATCGGGGAAGCAATCAGCCCCAGCATTTT.

The chain has TRBV12-3 or TRBV12-4 and TRBJ2-1, with 10 bases lining up with TRBD2. The ends lost 4 bases at V and 4 bases at J; junction bases unmatched: 10. The CDR3 covers 17 residues. The CDR3 sequence: CASSSKRGGDAYNEQFF. CDR3 DNA sequence: TGTGCCAGCAGTTCAAAGCGGGGGGGAGACGCTTACAATGAGCAGTTCTTC.

This sequence joins TRBV20-1 and TRBJ2-5; D remains unclear. This CDR3 is built from 13 residues. Trimming stripped 3 bases from V and 1 base from J, with 9 bases between. Germline V CDR1 and CDR2: DFQATT, SNEGSKA (reference sequence). DNA of the CDR3: TGCAGTGCTAGGATGGGGTTCCAAGAGACCCAGTACTTC. Amino acid sequence: CSARMGFQETQYF.

The chain employs TRBV7-2 and TRBJ2-7; no clear D gene. With 1 base removed from V and 6 bases from J, the gap between germline ends came to 10 bases. The CDR3 extends over 13 amino acids. Looked up from germline, CDR1 is SGHTA and CDR2 is FQGNSA. CDR3 DNA: TGTGCCAGCAGCTTAGATTCCGGGCTCGAGCAGTACTTC. Translating it yields CASSLDSGLEQYF.

CDR3: CASSLSDLIMNTEAFF. In DNA form, the CDR3 reads TGTGCCAGCAGTTTATCGGACCTTATCATGAACACTGAAGCTTTCTTT. This chain connects TRBV28 to TRBJ1-1, with D unresolved. Germline CDR1 MDHEN, CDR2 SYDVKM. The CDR3 consists of 16 residues. With 1 base removed from V and 0 bases from J, the gap between germline ends came to 12 bases.